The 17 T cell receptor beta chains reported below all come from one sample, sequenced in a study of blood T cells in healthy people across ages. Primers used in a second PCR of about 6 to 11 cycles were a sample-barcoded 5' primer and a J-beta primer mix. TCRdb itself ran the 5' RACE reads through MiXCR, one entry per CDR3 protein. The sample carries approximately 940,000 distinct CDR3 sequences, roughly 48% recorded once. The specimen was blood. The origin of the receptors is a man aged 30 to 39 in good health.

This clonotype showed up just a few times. The CDR3 region is CASRRGPDTQYF. For the CDR3, the DNA is TGTGCCAGCCGCCGGGGGCCAGATACGCAGTATTTT. The genes are TRBV6-2 or TRBV6-3 and TRBJ2-3; either TRBD1 or TRBD2 may fit D (6 bases each). CDR1 and CDR2 from the germline V gene are MNHEY and SVGEGT. CDR3 length: 12 residues. V was shortened by 8 bases and J by 4 bases, with 10 bases between the two germline ends.

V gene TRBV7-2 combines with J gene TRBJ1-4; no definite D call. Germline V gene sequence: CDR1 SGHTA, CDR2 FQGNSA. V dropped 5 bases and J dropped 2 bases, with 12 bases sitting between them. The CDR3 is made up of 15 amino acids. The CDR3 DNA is TGTGCCAGCAGCCCCGATATGTCCACTAATGAAAAACTGTTTTTT. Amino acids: CASSPDMSTNEKLFF.

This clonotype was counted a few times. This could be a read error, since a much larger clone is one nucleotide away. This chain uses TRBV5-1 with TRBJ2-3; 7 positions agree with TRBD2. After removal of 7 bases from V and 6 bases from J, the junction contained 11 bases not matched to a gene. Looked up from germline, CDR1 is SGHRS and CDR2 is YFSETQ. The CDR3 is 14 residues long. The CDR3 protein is CASGSTSDGDTQYF. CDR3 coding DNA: TGCGCCAGCGGCTCAACTAGCGATGGGGATACGCAGTATTTT.

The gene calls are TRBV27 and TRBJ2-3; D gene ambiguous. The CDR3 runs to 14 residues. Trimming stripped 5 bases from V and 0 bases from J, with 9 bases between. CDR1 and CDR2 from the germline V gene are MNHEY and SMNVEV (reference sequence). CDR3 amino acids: CASSHPLSTDTQYF. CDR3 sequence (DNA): TGTGCCAGCAGTCACCCCCTTAGCACAGATACGCAGTATTTT.

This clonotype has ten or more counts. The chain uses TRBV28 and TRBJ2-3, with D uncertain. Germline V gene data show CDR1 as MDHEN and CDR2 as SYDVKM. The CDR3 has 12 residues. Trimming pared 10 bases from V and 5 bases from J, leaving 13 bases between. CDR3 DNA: TGTGCCACCCAGGTTTGGGGAGATACGCAGTATTTT. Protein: CATQVWGDTQYF.

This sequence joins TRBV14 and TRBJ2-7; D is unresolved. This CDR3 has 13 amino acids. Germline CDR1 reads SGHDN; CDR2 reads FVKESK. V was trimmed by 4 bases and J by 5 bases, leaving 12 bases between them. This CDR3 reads CASSPTQINEQYF. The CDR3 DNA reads TGTGCCAGCAGCCCCACGCAGATTAACGAGCAGTACTTC.

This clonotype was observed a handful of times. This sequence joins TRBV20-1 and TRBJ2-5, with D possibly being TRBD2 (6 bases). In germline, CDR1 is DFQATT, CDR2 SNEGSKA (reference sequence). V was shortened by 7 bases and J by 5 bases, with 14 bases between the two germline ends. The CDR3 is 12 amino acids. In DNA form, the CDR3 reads TGCAGTGAACTAGCAGGGATGGAGACCCAGTACTTC. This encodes CSELAGMETQYF.

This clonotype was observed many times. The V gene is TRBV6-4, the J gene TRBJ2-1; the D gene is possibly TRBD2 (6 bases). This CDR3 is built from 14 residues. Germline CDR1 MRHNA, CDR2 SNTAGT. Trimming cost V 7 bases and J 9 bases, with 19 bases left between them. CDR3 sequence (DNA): TGTGCCAGCAAAGGGGACTCACAAGGCAGTGAGCAGTTCTTC. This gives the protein CASKGDSQGSEQFF.

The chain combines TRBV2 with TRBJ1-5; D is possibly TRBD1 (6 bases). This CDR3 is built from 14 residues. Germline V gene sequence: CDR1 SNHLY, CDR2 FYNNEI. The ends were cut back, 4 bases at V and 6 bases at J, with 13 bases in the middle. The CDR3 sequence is CASSVARGPQPQHF. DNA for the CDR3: TGTGCCAGCAGTGTTGCCAGGGGACCTCAGCCCCAGCATTTT.

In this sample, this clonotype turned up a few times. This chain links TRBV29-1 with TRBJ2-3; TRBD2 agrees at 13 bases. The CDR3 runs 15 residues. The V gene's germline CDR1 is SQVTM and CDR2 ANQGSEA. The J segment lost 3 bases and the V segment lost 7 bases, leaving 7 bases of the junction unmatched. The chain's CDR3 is CSDKTSGGRTDTQYF. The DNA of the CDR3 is TGCAGCGATAAGACTAGCGGGGGGAGGACAGATACGCAGTATTTT.

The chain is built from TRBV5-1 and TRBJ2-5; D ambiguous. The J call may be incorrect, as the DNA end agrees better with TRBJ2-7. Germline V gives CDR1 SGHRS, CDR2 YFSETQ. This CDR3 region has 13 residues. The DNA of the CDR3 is TGCGCCAGCAGCTTAGTGACCCTCCACGAGCAGTACTTC. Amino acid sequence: CASSLVTLHEQYF.

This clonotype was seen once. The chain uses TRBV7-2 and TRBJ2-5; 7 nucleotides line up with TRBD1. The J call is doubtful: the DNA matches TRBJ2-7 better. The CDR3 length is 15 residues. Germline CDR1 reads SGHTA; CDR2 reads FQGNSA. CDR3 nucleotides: TGTGCCAGCAGCTTAGTCGGGGACAGCCTTTACGAGCAGTACTTC. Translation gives CASSLVGDSLYEQYF.

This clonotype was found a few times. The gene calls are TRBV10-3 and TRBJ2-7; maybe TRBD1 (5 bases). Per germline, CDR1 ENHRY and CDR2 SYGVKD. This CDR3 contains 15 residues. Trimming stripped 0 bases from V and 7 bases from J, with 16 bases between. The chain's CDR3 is CAISESPTGEGEQYF. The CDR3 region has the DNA TGTGCCATCAGTGAGTCCCCCACAGGTGAAGGAGAGCAGTACTTC.

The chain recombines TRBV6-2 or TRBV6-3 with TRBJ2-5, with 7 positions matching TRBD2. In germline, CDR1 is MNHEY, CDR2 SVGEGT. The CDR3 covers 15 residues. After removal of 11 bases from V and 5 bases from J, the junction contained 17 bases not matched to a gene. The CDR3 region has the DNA TGTGCCCGGAACTCTAAGCGGGGAAAGAAGGAGACCCAGTACTTC. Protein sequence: CARNSKRGKKETQYF.

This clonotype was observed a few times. CDR3 loop: CASRDRAGDSNQPQHF. In DNA, the CDR3 is TGTGCCAGCAGAGACAGGGCAGGCGATAGCAATCAGCCCCAGCATTTT. The chain carries TRBV6-4 and TRBJ1-5, with 7 bases matching TRBD1. Germline V lookup: CDR1 MRHNA, CDR2 SNTAGT. V shed 6 bases and J 0 bases; nucleotides not matched to a gene: 8. The CDR3 contains 16 residues.

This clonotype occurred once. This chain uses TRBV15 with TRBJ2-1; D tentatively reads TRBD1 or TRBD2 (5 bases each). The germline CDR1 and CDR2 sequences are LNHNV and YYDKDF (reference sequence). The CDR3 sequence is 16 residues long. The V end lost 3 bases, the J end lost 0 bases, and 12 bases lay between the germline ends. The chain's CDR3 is CATSSPWGISYNEQFF. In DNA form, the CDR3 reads TGTGCCACCAGCAGCCCTTGGGGGATCTCCTACAATGAGCAGTTCTTC.

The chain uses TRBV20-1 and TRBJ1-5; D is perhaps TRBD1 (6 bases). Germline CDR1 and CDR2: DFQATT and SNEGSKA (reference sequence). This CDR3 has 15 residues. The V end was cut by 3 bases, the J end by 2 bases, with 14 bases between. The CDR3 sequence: CSARGGAWGNQPQHF. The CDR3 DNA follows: TGCAGTGCTAGGGGGGGGGCCTGGGGCAATCAGCCCCAGCATTTT.